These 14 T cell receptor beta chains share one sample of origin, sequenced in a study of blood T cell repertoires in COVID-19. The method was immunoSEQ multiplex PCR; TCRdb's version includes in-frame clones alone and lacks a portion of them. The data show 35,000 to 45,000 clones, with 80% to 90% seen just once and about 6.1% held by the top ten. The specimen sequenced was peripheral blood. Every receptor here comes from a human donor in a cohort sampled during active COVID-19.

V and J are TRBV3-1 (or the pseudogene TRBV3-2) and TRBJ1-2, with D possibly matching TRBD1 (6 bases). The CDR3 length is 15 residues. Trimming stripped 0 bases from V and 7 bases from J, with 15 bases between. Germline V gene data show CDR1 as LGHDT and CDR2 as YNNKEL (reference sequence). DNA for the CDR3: TGTGCCAGCAGCCAAGACTGGCAGGGGAGGGGTGGCTACACCTTC. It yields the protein CASSQDWQGRGGYTF.

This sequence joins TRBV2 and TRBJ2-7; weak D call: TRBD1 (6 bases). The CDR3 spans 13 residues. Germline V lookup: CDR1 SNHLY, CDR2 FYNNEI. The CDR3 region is CAGAEGGLYEQYF. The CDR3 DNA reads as TGTGCGGGCGCGGAAGGGGGTCTCTACGAGCAGTACTTC.

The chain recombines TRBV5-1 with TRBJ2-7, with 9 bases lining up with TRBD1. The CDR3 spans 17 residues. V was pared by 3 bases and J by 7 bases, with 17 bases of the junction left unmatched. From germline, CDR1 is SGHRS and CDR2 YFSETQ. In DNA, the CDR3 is TGCGCCAGCAGCTCCTTCTCTATCCCGGGACAGGGTCGGGAGCAGTACTTC. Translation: CASSSFSIPGQGREQYF.

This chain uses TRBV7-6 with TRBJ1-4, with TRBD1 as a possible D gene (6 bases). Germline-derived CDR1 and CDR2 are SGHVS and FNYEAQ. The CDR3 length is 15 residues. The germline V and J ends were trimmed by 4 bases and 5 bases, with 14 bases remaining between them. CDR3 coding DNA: TGTGCCAGCAGCTCCACGACAGGCACCAATGAAAAACTGTTTTTT. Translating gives CASSSTTGTNEKLFF. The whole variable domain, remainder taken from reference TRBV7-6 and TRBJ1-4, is GAGVSQSPRYKVTKRGQDVALRCDPISGHVSLYWYRQALGQGPEFLTYFNYEAQQDKSGLPNDRFSAERPEGSISTLTIQRTEQRDSAMYRCASSSTTGTNEKLFFGSGTQLSVL.

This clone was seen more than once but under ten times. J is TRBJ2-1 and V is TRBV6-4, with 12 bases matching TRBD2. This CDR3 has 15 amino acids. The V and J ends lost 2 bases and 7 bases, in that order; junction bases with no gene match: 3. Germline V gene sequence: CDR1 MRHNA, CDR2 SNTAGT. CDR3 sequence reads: CASSDPGLAGNEQFF. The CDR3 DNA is TGTGCCAGCAGTGACCCCGGACTAGCGGGAAATGAGCAGTTCTTC.

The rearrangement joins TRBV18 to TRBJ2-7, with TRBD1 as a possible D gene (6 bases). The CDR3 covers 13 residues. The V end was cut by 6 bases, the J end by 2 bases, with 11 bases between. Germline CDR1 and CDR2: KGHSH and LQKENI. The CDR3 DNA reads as TGTGCCAGCTCCCCGACAGGAACCTACGAGCAGTACTTC. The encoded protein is CASSPTGTYEQYF.

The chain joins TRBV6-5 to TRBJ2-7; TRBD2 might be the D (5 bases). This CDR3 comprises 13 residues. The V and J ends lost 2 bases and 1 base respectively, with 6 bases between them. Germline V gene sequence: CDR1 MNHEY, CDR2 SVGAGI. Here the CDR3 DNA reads TGTGCCAGCAGTTACGGCGGGTCCTACGAGCAGTACTTC. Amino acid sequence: CASSYGGSYEQYF.

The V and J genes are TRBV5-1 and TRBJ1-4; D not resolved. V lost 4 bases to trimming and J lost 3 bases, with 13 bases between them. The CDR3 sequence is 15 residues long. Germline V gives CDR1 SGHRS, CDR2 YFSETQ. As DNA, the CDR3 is TGCGCCAGCAGCCCGCGGGTTGGGGCTAATGAAAAACTGTTTTTT. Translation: CASSPRVGANEKLFF.

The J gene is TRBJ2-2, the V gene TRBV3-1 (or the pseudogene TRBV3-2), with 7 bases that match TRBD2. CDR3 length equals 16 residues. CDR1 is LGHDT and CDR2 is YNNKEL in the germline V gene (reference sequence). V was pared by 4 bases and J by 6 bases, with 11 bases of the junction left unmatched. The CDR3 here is CASSRDYQLLSGELFF. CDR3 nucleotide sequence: TGTGCCAGCAGCCGGGACTATCAGTTATTGTCCGGGGAGCTGTTTTTT.

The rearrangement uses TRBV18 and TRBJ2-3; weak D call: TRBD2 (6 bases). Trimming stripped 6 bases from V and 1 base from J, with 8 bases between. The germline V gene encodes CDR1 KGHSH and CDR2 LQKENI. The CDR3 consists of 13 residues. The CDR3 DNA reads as TGTGCCAGCTCCGGAGGGGGCACAGATACGCAGTATTTT. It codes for CASSGGGTDTQYF.

The CDR3 DNA sequence: TGTGCCAGCAGCGTAGGACAGAGCTCCTACGAGCAGTACTTC. This sequence encodes CASSVGQSSYEQYF. The J gene is TRBJ2-7, the V gene TRBV9, with D maybe TRBD1 (5 bases). The V end was cut by 0 bases, the J end by 0 bases, with 7 bases between. The CDR3 contains 14 residues. Germline assignment: CDR1 SGDLS and CDR2 YYNGEE.

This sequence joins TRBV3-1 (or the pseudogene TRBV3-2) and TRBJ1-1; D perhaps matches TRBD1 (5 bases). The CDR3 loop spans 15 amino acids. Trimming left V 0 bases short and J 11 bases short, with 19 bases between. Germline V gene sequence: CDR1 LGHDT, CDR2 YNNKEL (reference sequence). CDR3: CASSQEARWGELAFF. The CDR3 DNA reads TGTGCCAGCAGCCAAGAGGCTAGGTGGGGCGAGCTCGCTTTCTTT.

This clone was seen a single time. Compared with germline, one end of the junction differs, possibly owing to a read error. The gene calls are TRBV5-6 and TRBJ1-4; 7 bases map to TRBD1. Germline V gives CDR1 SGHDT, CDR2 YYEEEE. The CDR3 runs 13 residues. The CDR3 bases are TGTGCCAGCAGCTTGGGGACAGGCGAAAGACTGTTTTTT. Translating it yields CASSLGTGERLFF.

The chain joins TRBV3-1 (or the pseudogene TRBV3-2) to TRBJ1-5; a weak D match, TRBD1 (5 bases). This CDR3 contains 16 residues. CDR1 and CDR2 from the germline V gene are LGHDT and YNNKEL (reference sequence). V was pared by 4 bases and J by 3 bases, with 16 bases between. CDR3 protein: CASSPGGLTFNQPQHF. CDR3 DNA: TGTGCCAGCAGCCCGGGGGGACTAACCTTCAATCAGCCCCAGCATTTT.